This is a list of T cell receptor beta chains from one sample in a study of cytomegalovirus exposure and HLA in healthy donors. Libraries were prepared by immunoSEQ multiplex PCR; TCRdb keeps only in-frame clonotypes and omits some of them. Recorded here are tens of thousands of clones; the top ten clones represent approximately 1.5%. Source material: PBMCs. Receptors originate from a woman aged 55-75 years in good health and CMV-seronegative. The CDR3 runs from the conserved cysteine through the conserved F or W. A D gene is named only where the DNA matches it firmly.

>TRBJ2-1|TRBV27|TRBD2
TGTGCCAGCAGGAAGGAAGCGGGAGGGTTGTACAATGAGCAGTTCTTC
CASRKEAGGLYNEQFF
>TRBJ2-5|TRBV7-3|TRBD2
TGTGCCAGCAGCTTAGGGACTAGCGGGAGGAGGATCCAAGAGACCCAGTACTTC
CASSLGTSGRRIQETQYF
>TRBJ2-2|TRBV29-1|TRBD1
TGCAGCGTTTACAGGGGGACCGGGGAGCTGTTTTTT
CSVYRGTGELFF
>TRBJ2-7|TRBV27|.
TGTGCCAGCAGTTTATGGGACACGCGATACGAGCAGTACTTC
CASSLWDTRYEQYF
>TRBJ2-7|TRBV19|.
TGTGCCAGTAGTCCCTTAGCGTACTCCTACGAGCAGTACTTC
CASSPLAYSYEQYF
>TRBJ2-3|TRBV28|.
TGTGCCAGCAGTCCCAGTAGCACAGATACGCAGTATTTT
CASSPSSTDTQYF
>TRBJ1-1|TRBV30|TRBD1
TGTGCCTTAAGACAGGGGCGATCGGTGAGAGCTTTCTTT
CALRQGRSVRAFF
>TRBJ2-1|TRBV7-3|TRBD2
TGTGCCAGCAGCTTCGCGGGAGGGCCGAATGAGCAGTTCTTC
CASSFAGGPNEQFF
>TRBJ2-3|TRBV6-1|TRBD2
TGTGCCAGCAGTCAAGGGACTAGCGACACAGATACGCAGTATTTT
CASSQGTSDTDTQYF
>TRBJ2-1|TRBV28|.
TGTGCCAGCAAATTCGACAGTAGCTCCTACAATGAGCAGTTCTTC
CASKFDSSSYNEQFF
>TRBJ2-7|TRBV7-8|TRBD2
TGTGCCAGCAGCTTAGGACCAGCGGGAGTCTACGAGCAGTACTTC
CASSLGPAGVYEQYF
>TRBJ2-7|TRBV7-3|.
TGTGCCAGCAGCCCCAGCAGCGGTAACTCCTACGAGCAGTACTTC
CASSPSSGNSYEQYF
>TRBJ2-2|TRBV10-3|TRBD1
TGTGCCATCAGTGAGAGGATGGGGGGACAGGGGAGCACCGGGGAGCTGTTTTTT
CAISERMGGQGSTGELFF
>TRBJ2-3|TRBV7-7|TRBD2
TGTGCTAGCAGCTTCGGGACTAGCGGCACAGATACGCAGTATTTT
CASSFGTSGTDTQYF
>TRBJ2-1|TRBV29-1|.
TGCAGCGTTGTGAGTTTTGATGAGCAGTTCTTC
CSVVSFDEQFF
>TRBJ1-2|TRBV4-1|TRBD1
TGCGCCAGCAGCGAAGTCGGGACAGGGAAGGGCTATGGCTACACCTTC
CASSEVGTGKGYGYTF
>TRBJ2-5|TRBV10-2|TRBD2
TGCGCCAGCGGGCTAGCGGGAGTGGAGACCCAGTACTTC
CASGLAGVETQYF
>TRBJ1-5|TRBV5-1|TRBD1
TGCGCCAGCAGCATGGGGACAGGGGATCAGCCCCAGCATTTT
CASSMGTGDQPQHF
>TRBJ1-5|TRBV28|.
TGTGCCAGCAGTTGGGGCCAGGGGAAGAATCAGCCCCAGCATTTT
CASSWGQGKNQPQHF
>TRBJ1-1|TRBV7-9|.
TGTGCCAGCAGCCCCAAACAGAGATTGAACACTGAAGCTTTCTTT
CASSPKQRLNTEAFF
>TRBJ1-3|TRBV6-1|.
TGTGCCAGCAGTGAAGAGAAGGGGATGGGAAACACCATATATTTT
CASSEEKGMGNTIYF
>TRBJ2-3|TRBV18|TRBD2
TGTGCCAGCTCACGAACCGGACTAGCGGGAGGATACACAGATACGCAGTATTTT
CASSRTGLAGGYTDTQYF
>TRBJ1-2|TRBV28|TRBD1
TGTGCCAGCAGCTTAGGGGACAGATCAGGCTACACCTTC
CASSLGDRSGYTF
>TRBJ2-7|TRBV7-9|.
TGTGCCAGCAGCTTGGGGGGAAATCCCTACGAGCAGTACTTC
CASSLGGNPYEQYF
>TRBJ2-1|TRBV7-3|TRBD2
TGTGCCAGCAGCCCGGGACTAGCGGGAGATGAGCAGTTCTTC
CASSPGLAGDEQFF
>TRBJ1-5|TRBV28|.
TGTGCCAGCAGAGCAACTAGCAATCAGCCCCAGCATTTT
CASRATSNQPQHF
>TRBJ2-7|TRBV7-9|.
TGTGCCAGCAGCTTATCGAGCGGAGCAAGATCCTACGAGCAGTACTTC
CASSLSSGARSYEQYF
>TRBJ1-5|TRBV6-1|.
TGTGCCAGCAGTGGTAACACAGGGCATCAGCCCCAGCATTTT
CASSGNTGHQPQHF
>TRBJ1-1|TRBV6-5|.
TGTGCCAGCAGTCGCCGAGGCGACACTGAAGCTTTCTTT
CASSRRGDTEAFF
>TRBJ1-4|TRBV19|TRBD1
TGTGCCAGTAGTCTCCCCCGACAGGGCGCGAATGAAAAACTGTTTTTT
CASSLPRQGANEKLFF
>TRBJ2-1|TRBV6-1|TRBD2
TGTGCCGCTCGCGGAGCGGGAGGACCCAATGAGCAGTTCTTC
CAARGAGGPNEQFF
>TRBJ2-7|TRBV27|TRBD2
TGTGCCAGCAGTTTAAAGACTAGCGGAATATCCTACGAGCAGTACTTC
CASSLKTSGISYEQYF